This entry lists 11 T cell receptor beta chains sequenced from one sample in a study of cytomegalovirus exposure and HLA in healthy donors. Produced via immunoSEQ multiplex PCR; TCRdb's table is partial and in-frame only. The data contain about 130,000 clones, 89% of them singletons. Sample: PBMCs. Receptors originate from a woman in her late teens or twenties in good health and CMV-seronegative.

The count of this clone is one. This chain links TRBV5-1 with TRBJ1-3; the match to TRBD1 covers 10 bases. After removal of 4 bases from V and 2 bases from J, the junction contained 6 bases not matched to a gene. CDR3 size: 16 residues. The germline V gene has CDR1 SGHRS and CDR2 YFSETQ. CDR3 protein: CASSDRTGGAGNTIYF. The CDR3 nucleotides are TGCGCCAGCAGCGACCGGACAGGGGGTGCTGGAAACACCATATATTTT.

The rearrangement uses TRBV2 and TRBJ2-3, with TRBD2 as a possible D gene (5 bases). This CDR3 is built from 12 residues. Trimming left V 7 bases short and J 4 bases short, with 9 bases between. CDR1 and CDR2 (germline): SNHLY, FYNNEI. The CDR3 region is CASTLAADTQYF. CDR3 sequence (DNA): TGTGCCAGCACCCTAGCAGCAGATACGCAGTATTTT. The full variable domain, in which reference TRBV2 and TRBJ2-3 provide the parts outside the CDR3, is EPEVTQTPSHQVTQMGQEVILRCVPISNHLYFYWYRQILGQKVEFLVSFYNNEISEKSEIFDDQFSVERPDGSNFTLKIRSTKLEDSAMYFCASTLAADTQYFGPGTRLTVL.

The chain is built from TRBV4-1 and TRBJ2-7, with 9 bases identical to TRBD1. CDR3 size: 15 residues. CDR1 and CDR2 (germline): MGHRA, YSYEKL. Trimming at V came to 6 bases and at J to 2 bases, leaving 8 bases not matched to a gene. CDR3 DNA: TGCGCCAGCAGTACTGCGGGGACAGGGACCTACGAGCAGTACTTC. Its translation: CASSTAGTGTYEQYF.

The chain carries TRBV2 and TRBJ2-3; a possible D gene is TRBD1 (5 bases). V was pared by 6 bases and J by 0 bases, with 19 bases between. Germline CDR1 reads SNHLY; CDR2 reads FYNNEI. The CDR3 length is 17 residues. The CDR3 loop reads CASSIKIGHPSTDTQYF. The CDR3 DNA is TGTGCCAGCAGCATCAAAATAGGACACCCGAGCACAGATACGCAGTATTTT.

This chain joins TRBV5-1 and TRBJ2-2, with 8 bases lining up with TRBD1. Trimming removed 1 base from V and 7 bases from J; junction bases left unmatched: 3. Germline V lookup: CDR1 SGHRS, CDR2 YFSETQ. The CDR3 is made up of 14 amino acids. CDR3 bases: TGCGCCAGCAGCTTGCCAGGGGGCGGCGGGGAGCTGTTTTTT. This encodes CASSLPGGGGELFF.

The CDR3 coding sequence is TGTGCCAGTAGCCCCACCTTTCGGAGCTCTGGAAACACCATATATTTT. Its translation is CASSPTFRSSGNTIYF. This chain joins TRBV19 and TRBJ1-3; no reliable D call. Germline loops: CDR1 LNHDA, CDR2 SQIVND (reference sequence). The CDR3 extends over 16 amino acids. V lost 6 bases and J 0 bases, leaving 15 bases between the germline ends.

This clone was detected only a few times. The chain has TRBV19 and TRBJ1-2; 10 bases fit TRBD1. Germline V gene lookup returns CDR1 LNHDA and CDR2 SQIVND (reference sequence). Trimming took 3 bases from V and 7 from J; bases not matched to a gene: 5. The CDR3 has 14 amino acids. The CDR3 DNA reads TGTGCCAGTAGTATCACGGGACAGGGGTCTGGCTACACCTTC. Translated: CASSITGQGSGYTF.

V and J are TRBV7-2 and TRBJ2-5; TRBD1 is a possible D gene (5 bases). The germline V gene has CDR1 SGHTA and CDR2 FQGNSA. The V end was cut by 1 base, the J end by 5 bases, with 14 bases between. CDR3 size: 15 residues. Here the CDR3 DNA reads TGTGCCAGCAGCTTAGGACACTCTGGGGCGGAGACCCAGTACTTC. It specifies CASSLGHSGAETQYF.

The DNA of the CDR3 is TGTGCCAGCAGCTTGCTGTCTTCGGTCTGGCAAGAGACCCAGTACTTC. Translated, it gives CASSLLSSVWQETQYF. The chain joins TRBV5-4 to TRBJ2-5; D call uncertain. The CDR3 sequence is 16 residues long. With 1 base removed from V and 2 bases from J, the gap between germline ends came to 15 bases. Germline V CDR1 and CDR2: SGHNT, YYREEE (reference sequence).

This chain joins TRBV7-3 and TRBJ2-3; D gene ambiguous. Germline V gene sequence: CDR1 SGHTA, CDR2 FQGTGA. The CDR3 is 15 amino acids. The V and J ends lost 1 base and 1 base respectively, with 9 bases between them. The DNA for the CDR3 is TGTGCCAGCAGCTTAAGGCCGGGTGGCACAGATACGCAGTATTTT. Translating it yields CASSLRPGGTDTQYF.

There are a few counts of this clone. The chain uses TRBV25-1 and TRBJ1-5; possible D gene TRBD1, 6 bases. The CDR3 runs to 15 residues. Germline V CDR1 and CDR2: MGHDK, SYGVNS. V was pared by 2 bases and J by 1 base, with 9 bases between. CDR3 sequence reads: CASSEAGQSNQPQHF. CDR3 sequence (DNA): TGTGCCAGCAGTGAAGCAGGACAGAGCAATCAGCCCCAGCATTTT.